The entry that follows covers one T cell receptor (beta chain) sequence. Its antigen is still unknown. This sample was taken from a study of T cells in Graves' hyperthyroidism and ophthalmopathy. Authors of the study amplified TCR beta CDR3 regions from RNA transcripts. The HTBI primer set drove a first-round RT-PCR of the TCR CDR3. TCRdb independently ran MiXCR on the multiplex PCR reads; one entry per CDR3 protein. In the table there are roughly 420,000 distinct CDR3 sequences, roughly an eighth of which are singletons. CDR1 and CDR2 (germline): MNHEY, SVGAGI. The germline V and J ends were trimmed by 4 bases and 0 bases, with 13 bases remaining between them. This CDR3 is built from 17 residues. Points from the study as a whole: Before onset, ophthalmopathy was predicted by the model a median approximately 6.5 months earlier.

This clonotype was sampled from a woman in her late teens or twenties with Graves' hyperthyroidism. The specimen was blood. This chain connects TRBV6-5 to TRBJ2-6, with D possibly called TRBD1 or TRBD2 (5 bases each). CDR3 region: CASSSGTASSGANVLTF. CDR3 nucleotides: TGTGCCAGCAGTTCCGGGACGGCGAGCTCTGGGGCCAACGTCCTGACTTTC.